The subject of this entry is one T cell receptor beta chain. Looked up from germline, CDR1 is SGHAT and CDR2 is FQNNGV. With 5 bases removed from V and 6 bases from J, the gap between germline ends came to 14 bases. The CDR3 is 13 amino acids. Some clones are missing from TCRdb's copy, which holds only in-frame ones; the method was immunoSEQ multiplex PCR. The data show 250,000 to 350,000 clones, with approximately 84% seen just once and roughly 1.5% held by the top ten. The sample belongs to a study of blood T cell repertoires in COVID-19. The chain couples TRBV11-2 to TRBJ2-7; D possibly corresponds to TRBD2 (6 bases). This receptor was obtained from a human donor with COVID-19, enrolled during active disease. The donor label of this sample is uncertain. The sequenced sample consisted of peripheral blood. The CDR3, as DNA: TGTGCCAGCAGCACAAGCCTGGGGGGCGAGCAGTACTTC. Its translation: CASSTSLGGEQYF.